The 10 T cell receptor beta chains in this list originate from one sample, sequenced in a study of early T cells in non-severe SARS-CoV-2 infection. MiXCR, applied by TCRdb to the 5' RACE reads, yields one record per CDR3 protein. The data contain more than 90,000 distinct CDR3 sequences, approximately 9.9% of them seen just once; the ten biggest clones take up approximately 5%. The specimen was whole blood. The origin of the receptors is an adult who was a healthcare worker with PCR-confirmed SARS-CoV-2 infection or an uninfected control (not recorded which).

This sequence joins TRBV10-1 and TRBJ2-2; D is uncertain. V lost 8 bases and J 6 bases, leaving 10 bases between the germline ends. The germline V gene has CDR1 WNHNN and CDR2 SYGVQD (reference sequence). The CDR3 consists of 12 residues. CDR3 in DNA: TGCGCCAGCGCTCCTTTCTCCGGGGAGCTGTTTTTT. This gives the protein CASAPFSGELFF.

V usage is TRBV20-1 and J usage is TRBJ2-3; 7 bases line up with TRBD1. J lost 0 bases, V lost 3 bases, and 3 bases had no gene match. From germline, CDR1 is DFQATT and CDR2 SNEGSKA (reference sequence). The CDR3 has 14 residues. CDR3: CSASRGQSTDTQYF. Here the CDR3 DNA reads TGCAGTGCTAGTCGGGGACAGAGCACAGATACGCAGTATTTT.

This clonotype was picked up a small number of times. The chain couples TRBV28 to TRBJ2-7; D may match TRBD1 or TRBD2 (5 bases each). There are 13 residues in the CDR3. Trimming shortened V by 5 bases and J by 3 bases, and 11 bases separated the two germline ends. Germline lookup yields CDR1 MDHEN and CDR2 SYDVKM. Written as DNA, the CDR3 is TGTGCCAGCAGTAGGGGACCCGTCTACGAGCAGTACTTC. As protein: CASSRGPVYEQYF.

The rearrangement links TRBV12-3 or TRBV12-4 to TRBJ2-6; D unclear. This CDR3 has 13 residues. V gave up 3 bases and J gave up 10 bases, with 10 bases separating them. Here the CDR3 DNA reads TGTGCCAGCAGTTTTCGGGCGGAAAACGTCCTGACTTTC. Residues: CASSFRAENVLTF.

The gene calls are TRBV5-1 and TRBJ1-6; 7 bases are a match to TRBD1. There are 14 residues in the CDR3. Germline CDR1 reads SGHRS; CDR2 reads YFSETQ. Trimming cost V 2 bases and J 7 bases; bases outside gene matches: 3. The CDR3 sequence: CASSFQQGNSPLHF. CDR3 in DNA: TGCGCCAGCAGCTTTCAACAGGGGAATTCACCCCTCCACTTT.

This clonotype has more than one count but fewer than ten. The chain joins TRBV4-1 to TRBJ2-7; 8 bases map to TRBD2. The CDR3 extends over 14 amino acids. V trimming: 1 base; J trimming: 2 bases; junction bases outside the gene matches: 1. Germline-derived CDR1 and CDR2 are MGHRA and YSYEKL. CDR3 DNA: TGCGCCAGCAGCCAAGGAGCGGGAGCCTACGAGCAGTACTTC. Its translation is CASSQGAGAYEQYF.

V is TRBV5-1 and J is TRBJ1-2; TRBD1 agrees at 8 bases. CDR3 size: 17 residues. The ends lost 4 bases at V and 7 bases at J; junction bases unmatched: 18. Germline CDR1 reads SGHRS; CDR2 reads YFSETQ. CDR3 sequence: CASSPYDRGLRFRGYTF. In DNA, the CDR3 is TGCGCCAGCAGCCCATATGACAGGGGATTACGTTTTCGTGGCTACACCTTC.

There are many counts of this clonotype. V and J are TRBV7-9 and TRBJ1-2; 7 bases match TRBD1. Per the germline V gene, CDR1 is SEHNR and CDR2 is FQNEAQ (reference sequence). J gave up 2 bases and V 6 bases, and 15 bases lay outside the gene matches. This CDR3 comprises 17 residues. In DNA form, the CDR3 reads TGTGCCAGCAGAAAAACAGACAGGGAAGGGGGCAACTATGGCTACACCTTC. Amino acids: CASRKTDREGGNYGYTF.

This clonotype was picked up a small number of times. The genes are TRBV6-5 and TRBJ1-1; 11 nucleotides agree with TRBD1. Germline CDR1 MNHEY, CDR2 SVGAGI. CDR3 length equals 15 residues. J was trimmed by 6 bases and V by 2 bases; bases with no gene match: 5. The CDR3 sequence is CASSYGGQGASEAFF. DNA of the CDR3: TGTGCCAGCAGTTACGGAGGACAGGGGGCTTCTGAAGCTTTCTTT.

This clonotype has just a few counts. The chain joins TRBV7-9 to TRBJ1-2, with 7 bases aligning to TRBD1. The V gene end was trimmed by 1 base and the J gene end by 5 bases; junction bases not matched to a gene: 7. Germline V gene sequence: CDR1 SEHNR, CDR2 FQNEAQ (reference sequence). The CDR3 is 15 residues long. This CDR3 reads CASSLGGTVRYGYTF. For the CDR3, the DNA is TGTGCCAGCAGCTTAGGAGGGACAGTGCGATATGGCTACACCTTC.